Here is one T cell receptor beta chain with its context. Its specificity is unknown. This sample was included in a study of identical twins. Notes on the study in general: Abundant beta clonotypes from cord blood bore fewer insertions; memory repertoires lacked this pattern. Modelling underestimated the level of out-of-frame TCR alpha sharing observed in monozygotic twins.

Addition of a universal primer site occurred through template switching, and cDNA carried unique molecular identifiers. MiXCR was run by TCRdb on the 5' RACE reads, yielding one entry per CDR3 protein. This table holds around 480,000 distinct CDR3 sequences, around an eighth found once. The same sample was also used in a study of yellow fever vaccine responses in identical twins. According to that study: Reportedly, twins showed a vaccine T cell response that looked partly convergent and partly personalized.

This sequence originates from a woman aged 18-29 years in good health. Sequences were obtained from CD4+ T cells sorted from blood.

The CDR3 DNA reads as TGTGCCAGCAGCTTAGACCTGGGGCAAATGTATGGCTACACCTTC. Translating gives CASSLDLGQMYGYTF. V and J are TRBV7-9 and TRBJ1-2; possible D gene TRBD1, 5 bases. CDR1 and CDR2 (germline): SEHNR, FQNEAQ (reference sequence). V gave up 1 base and J gave up 5 bases, with 14 bases separating them. The CDR3 covers 15 residues.